This TCR beta chain is drawn from a study of blood T cells in healthy people across ages. A second roughly 6 to 11 cycle PCR used barcoded and J-beta primers. With 12 random nucleotides, a template-switch adaptor tagged each individual cDNA molecule. Samples each returned at least 2.5 million CDR3-containing paired-end reads. Each CDR3 protein gets one entry after TCRdb re-called the 5' RACE reads with MiXCR. The data contain around 990,000 distinct CDR3 sequences, less than 45% of them seen just once; the ten biggest clones take up about an eighth. Donors were systemically healthy Caucasian individuals from Russia aged about 6 to 90 years. Each donor gave 9 to 10 milliliters of peripheral blood. What was sequenced was blood. The sequence came from a man younger than 35 in good health.

CDR3 DNA sequence: TGTGCCAGCAGCACAGGGACAGGGGTTACTGCTTTCTTT. Its translation is CASSTGTGVTAFF. The V call is TRBV11-1, the J call TRBJ1-1; 10 nucleotides line up with TRBD1. Losses at the gene ends were 5 bases for V and 11 bases for J; bases not matched to a gene: 8. The germline V gene encodes CDR1 SGHAT and CDR2 FQDESV (reference sequence). The CDR3 has 13 amino acids.